What follows describes a single T cell receptor (beta chain). This specimen comes from a study of OX40 agonist ivuxolimab in advanced cancers. TCRdb keeps only in-frame clones here, not all; method: immunoSEQ multiplex PCR. The repertoire holds tens of thousands of clones, with 87% as singletons. Per the germline V gene, CDR1 is SGHAT and CDR2 is FQDESV (reference sequence). The V and J ends lost 3 bases and 6 bases, in that order; junction bases with no gene match: 2. CDR3 length: 14 amino acids. No patient had autoimmune disease or received systemic immunosuppression. Sequencing used CD4+ or CD8+ T cells sorted from blood, obtained in a trial of the OX40 agonist ivuxolimab. V usage is TRBV11-1 and J usage is TRBJ2-7; 13 bases map to TRBD2. This sequence originates from an adult with an advanced solid tumor such as melanoma, head and neck, liver or kidney cancer. CDR3 sequence reads: CASSLRTSGSEQYF. The CDR3 nucleotides are TGTGCCAGCAGCTTGAGGACTAGCGGGAGCGAGCAGTACTTC.